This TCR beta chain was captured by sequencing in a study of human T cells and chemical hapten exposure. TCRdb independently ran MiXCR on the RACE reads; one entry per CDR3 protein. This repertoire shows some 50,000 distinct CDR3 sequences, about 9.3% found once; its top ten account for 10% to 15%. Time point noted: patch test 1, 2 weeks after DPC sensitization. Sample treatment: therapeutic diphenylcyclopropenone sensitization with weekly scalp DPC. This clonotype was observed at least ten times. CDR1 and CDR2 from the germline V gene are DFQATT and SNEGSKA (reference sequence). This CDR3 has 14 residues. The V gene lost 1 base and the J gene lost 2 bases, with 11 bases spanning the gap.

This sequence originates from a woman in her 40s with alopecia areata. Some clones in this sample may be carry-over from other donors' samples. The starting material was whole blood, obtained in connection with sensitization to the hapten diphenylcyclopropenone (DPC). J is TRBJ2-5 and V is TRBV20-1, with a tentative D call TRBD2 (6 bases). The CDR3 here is CSARGGEFQETQYF. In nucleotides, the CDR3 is TGCAGTGCTAGAGGCGGGGAGTTTCAAGAGACCCAGTACTTC.